The 25 T cell receptor beta chains listed next were all sequenced from one sample in a study of blood T cell repertoires in COVID-19. This table comes from immunoSEQ multiplex PCR, and its TCRdb copy is limited to in-frame clones, with some not included. The sample holds some 150,000 clones, 75% to 80% seen once. Material: peripheral blood. These receptors came from an elderly woman with acute or convalescent COVID-19.

The chain combines TRBV5-1 with TRBJ2-7, with a weak D call TRBD2 (6 bases). The germline V gene has CDR1 SGHRS and CDR2 YFSETQ. V lost 2 bases and J 0 bases, leaving 18 bases between the germline ends. The length of the CDR3 is 17 residues. CDR3 in amino acids: CASSLGTGSVFSYEQYF. Written as DNA, the CDR3 is TGCGCCAGCAGCTTAGGGACTGGTAGCGTCTTCTCCTACGAGCAGTACTTC.

The chain couples TRBV5-1 to TRBJ2-7; 11 bases agree with TRBD2. The J segment lost 2 bases and the V segment lost 5 bases, leaving 9 bases of the junction unmatched. This CDR3 has 16 residues. The germline V gene encodes CDR1 SGHRS and CDR2 YFSETQ. The CDR3 here is CASSSNSGGAPYEQYF. The CDR3 DNA reads as TGCGCCAGCAGTTCAAATAGCGGGGGGGCCCCCTACGAGCAGTACTTC.

This clone was counted only a few times. V gene TRBV11-3 combines with J gene TRBJ1-1; 7 bases map to TRBD1. Trimming cost V 5 bases and J 0 bases; bases outside gene matches: 15. From germline, CDR1 is SGHNT and CDR2 YENEEA. The CDR3 sequence is 18 residues long. In DNA form, the CDR3 reads TGTGCCAGCAGCCCACCGTTTCCCGGGACAGTGATGAACACTGAAGCTTTCTTT. This sequence encodes CASSPPFPGTVMNTEAFF. Full variable domain (missing parts from reference TRBV11-3 and TRBJ1-1): EAGVVQSPRYKIIEKKQPVAFWCNPISGHNTLYWYLQNLGQGPELLIRYENEEAVDDSQLPKDRFSAERLKGVDSTLKIQPAELGDSAVYLCASSPPFPGTVMNTEAFFGQGTRLTVV.

The chain couples TRBV4-2 to TRBJ2-1; D not certain. Germline V gene data show CDR1 as LGHNA and CDR2 as YNFKEQ. The CDR3 consists of 16 residues. V was clipped by 1 base and J by 2 bases, with 12 bases between them. The CDR3: CASSQGSYTPYNEQFF. The CDR3 nucleotides read TGTGCCAGCAGCCAAGGTAGCTACACCCCCTACAATGAGCAGTTCTTC.

The chain couples TRBV7-2 to TRBJ2-6; the match to TRBD1 covers 8 bases. Germline V CDR1 and CDR2: SGHTA, FQGNSA. This CDR3 spans 17 amino acids. Trimming at V came to 6 bases and at J to 3 bases, leaving 10 bases not matched to a gene. The DNA of the CDR3 is TGTGCCAGCAGGTCTGGACAGGGAGGAATTGGGGCCAACGTCCTGACTTTC. Amino acids: CASRSGQGGIGANVLTF.

There are a few counts of this clone. The rearrangement uses TRBV3-1 (or the pseudogene TRBV3-2) and TRBJ2-5; 7 bases fit TRBD1. Germline-derived CDR1 and CDR2 are LGHDT and YNNKEL (reference sequence). The junction had 9 bases not matched to a gene; V was cut back by 1 base and J by 4 bases. This CDR3 comprises 16 residues. CDR3 sequence: CASSQGTGEVGETQYF. The CDR3 DNA reads TGTGCCAGCAGCCAAGGGACAGGCGAAGTTGGAGAGACCCAGTACTTC.

The V gene is TRBV28, the J gene TRBJ2-5; 13 positions agree with TRBD2. The J segment lost 4 bases and the V segment lost 6 bases, leaving 5 bases of the junction unmatched. The CDR3 has 15 residues. Germline CDR1 MDHEN, CDR2 SYDVKM. CDR3 in DNA: TGTGCCAGCAGATCGGGACTAGCGGGAATAGAGACCCAGTACTTC. This encodes CASRSGLAGIETQYF.

With regard to this clone: This may stem from a read error, because a much larger clone lies one nucleotide away. The J gene is TRBJ2-7, the V gene TRBV14; TRBD1 might be the D (6 bases). Trimming stripped 4 bases from V and 2 bases from J, with 9 bases between. Per the germline V gene, CDR1 is SGHDN and CDR2 is FVKESK. The CDR3 consists of 13 residues. The CDR3 loop is CASSPGHPYEQYF. Written as DNA, the CDR3 is TGTGCCAGCAGCCCGGGACACCCCTACGAGCAGTACTTC.

V gene TRBV19 combines with J gene TRBJ1-1; D is possibly TRBD1 (6 bases). V was cut by 6 bases and J by 1 base, with 9 bases left in between. CDR3 length equals 13 residues. The V gene's germline CDR1 is LNHDA and CDR2 SQIVND (reference sequence). The CDR3 sequence: CASRNRANTEAFF. CDR3 nucleotides: TGTGCCAGTAGAAACAGGGCGAACACTGAAGCTTTCTTT.

The chain employs TRBV19 and TRBJ2-7; 10 bases agree with TRBD1. V dropped 1 base and J dropped 6; count of bases not matched to a gene: 6. Germline loops: CDR1 LNHDA, CDR2 SQIVND (reference sequence). CDR3 length: 15 residues. The CDR3 DNA reads as TGTGCCAGTAGTATAGGAGCGGGACAGGGGAGCGAGCAGTACTTC. Amino acids: CASSIGAGQGSEQYF.

The CDR3 nucleotides are TGTGCCAGCAACCCCCGCAGATATCAGCCCCAGCATTTT. It is translated as CASNPRRYQPQHF. V usage is TRBV6-4 and J usage is TRBJ1-5, with D unclear. V dropped 7 bases and J dropped 5 bases, with 12 bases sitting between them. Germline CDR1 reads MRHNA; CDR2 reads SNTAGT. The CDR3 covers 13 residues.

This clone appeared once. The chain recombines TRBV20-1 with TRBJ2-3, with 15 bases lining up with TRBD2. The germline gives CDR1 DFQATT, CDR2 SNEGSKA (reference sequence). The CDR3 consists of 15 residues. Unmatched junction bases numbered 4, after V lost 3 bases and J lost 6 bases. The CDR3 DNA reads TGCAGTGCTAGTAGGACTAGCGGGGGGGTGGATACGCAGTATTTT. This sequence encodes CSASRTSGGVDTQYF.

The chain carries TRBV5-4 and TRBJ2-7, with TRBD1 matching 8 bases. V gave up 4 bases and J gave up 4 bases; unmatched junction bases: 13. The germline gives CDR1 SGHNT, CDR2 YYREEE (reference sequence). This CDR3 has 16 amino acids. The CDR3 DNA sequence: TGTGCCAGCAGCCAGGGGGCGGGACAGGTGGCTTACGAGCAGTACTTC. It encodes CASSQGAGQVAYEQYF.

CDR3: CASSEEFRSEAFF. CDR3 DNA sequence: TGTGCCAGCAGTGAGGAGTTTCGGTCTGAAGCTTTCTTT. The chain has TRBV6-1 and TRBJ1-1; D unresolved. Deletions cut 3 bases from V and 6 bases from J, with 11 bases between. Per germline, CDR1 MNHNS and CDR2 SASEGT. CDR3 length: 13 amino acids.

The chain combines TRBV25-1 with TRBJ2-2; D gene uncertain. The CDR3 consists of 12 residues. V lost 6 bases, J lost 7 bases, and 9 bases lay in between. Germline CDR1 reads MGHDK; CDR2 reads SYGVNS. The CDR3 DNA follows: TGTGCCAGCAGAGAACGCAGCGGGGAGCTGTTTTTT. It specifies CASRERSGELFF.

The rearrangement joins TRBV28 to TRBJ2-7; 11 positions agree with TRBD1. CDR3 length: 13 amino acids. V gave up 7 bases and J gave up 3 bases; unmatched junction bases: 2. The germline V gene has CDR1 MDHEN and CDR2 SYDVKM. The CDR3 is CASTGTGGYEQYF. CDR3 DNA: TGTGCCAGCACCGGGACAGGGGGCTACGAGCAGTACTTC.

The chain has TRBV5-1 and TRBJ2-3, with a weak D call TRBD2 (5 bases). The CDR3 has 13 amino acids. CDR1 is SGHRS and CDR2 is YFSETQ in the germline V gene. Trimming cost V 4 bases and J 4 bases, with 10 bases left between them. CDR3 DNA sequence: TGCGCCAGCAGCGCTTCGGGGTCAGATACGCAGTATTTT. Residues: CASSASGSDTQYF.

The V and J genes are TRBV7-2 and TRBJ2-2, with D unresolved. V was cut by 5 bases and J by 0 bases, with 10 bases left in between. Germline CDR1 is SGHTA and CDR2 is FQGNSA. The CDR3 runs 15 residues. The CDR3 DNA sequence: TGTGCCAGCAGCCCAACAAACGCGAACACCGGGGAGCTGTTTTTT. This gives the protein CASSPTNANTGELFF.

The chain recombines TRBV7-8 with TRBJ2-7; 9 bases fit TRBD2. The CDR3 sequence is 15 residues long. Per the germline V gene, CDR1 is SGHVS and CDR2 is FQNEAQ. The junction had 3 bases not matched to a gene; V was cut back by 1 base and J by 2 bases. The CDR3 is CASSLEQRGAYEQYF. The CDR3, as DNA: TGTGCCAGCAGCTTAGAGCAGCGGGGGGCCTACGAGCAGTACTTC.

This chain uses TRBV7-3 with TRBJ1-1, with TRBD1 as a possible D gene (5 bases). Germline lookup yields CDR1 SGHTA and CDR2 FQGTGA. This CDR3 spans 14 amino acids. Trimming removed 4 bases from V and 1 base from J, with 10 bases in between. The CDR3 coding sequence is TGTGCCAGCAGCTCCTCGGGGGAGAACACTGAAGCTTTCTTT. Translation gives CASSSSGENTEAFF. Complete variable domain (other parts from reference TRBV7-3 and TRBJ1-1): GAGVSQTPSNKVTEKGKYVELRCDPISGHTALYWYRQSLGQGPEFLIYFQGTGAADDSGLPNDRFFAVRPEGSVSTLKIQRTERGDSAVYLCASSSSGENTEAFFGQGTRLTVV.

This rearrangement joins TRBV2 to TRBJ1-1; 9 nucleotides line up with TRBD1. Germline trimming cut 6 bases from V and 7 bases from J; bases unmatched to any gene: 15. From germline, CDR1 is SNHLY and CDR2 FYNNEI. This CDR3 region has 16 residues. The CDR3, as DNA: TGTGCCAGCAGGGCCCGGTGGGACAGGGACTTCAATGAAGCTTTCTTT. Its protein is CASRARWDRDFNEAFF.

The CDR3: CASSTGQGVGQFF. CDR3 DNA sequence: TGTGCCAGTAGTACCGGACAGGGAGTGGGGCAGTTCTTC. The chain combines TRBV19 with TRBJ2-1; 8 bases line up with TRBD1. This CDR3 is built from 13 residues. Germline values: CDR1 LNHDA, CDR2 SQIVND (reference sequence). The ends lost 4 bases at V and 12 bases at J; junction bases unmatched: 8.

This clone turned up a few times. The genes are TRBV14 and TRBJ2-3, with D perhaps TRBD2 (5 bases). The germline V gene encodes CDR1 SGHDN and CDR2 FVKESK. The CDR3 runs to 15 residues. With 2 bases removed from V and 4 bases from J, the gap between germline ends came to 13 bases. The CDR3 nucleotides are TGTGCCAGCAGCCAAAGTTGGACTGGGGCAGATACGCAGTATTTT. Protein: CASSQSWTGADTQYF.

This clone was seen only once. CDR3 in amino acids: CASSLIGLDEQYF. As DNA, the CDR3 is TGTGCCAGCAGCCTCATCGGGTTGGACGAGCAGTACTTC. The V gene is TRBV5-4, the J gene TRBJ2-7; unclear D gene. There are 13 residues in the CDR3. The ends were cut back, 4 bases at V and 5 bases at J, with 13 bases in the middle. Per germline, CDR1 SGHNT and CDR2 YYREEE (reference sequence).

The chain is built from TRBV30 and TRBJ2-1, with 7 bases that match TRBD2. Losses at the gene ends were 5 bases for V and 9 bases for J; bases not matched to a gene: 10. Germline V lookup: CDR1 GTSNPN, CDR2 SVGIG (reference sequence). The CDR3 runs 13 residues. The chain's CDR3 is CAWQRAPGGEQFF. The DNA for the CDR3 is TGTGCCTGGCAGCGGGCTCCGGGGGGTGAGCAGTTCTTC.